This T cell receptor beta chain is from a study of T-cell memory formation after mild COVID-19 (dated by TCRdb to the early 2020s). In terms of the full investigation: Most TCR sequence clusters were specific to one of the two donors. Two young, previously healthy adult volunteers, one female and one male, were included in the cohort. In two donors, T-cell clones that expanded and contracted after mild COVID-19 were tracked by sequencing TCRalpha and TCRbeta repertoires over time.

On this clonotype itself: Its antigen is unknown. No base quality information exists; no much larger clone differs at one position.

The research as a whole found: SARS-CoV-2 specificity of the second-wave clones peaking on day 37 was not confirmed. Contracting CD4+ clones were found mainly in CM and EM memory subsets, while CD8+ clones were enriched in EMRA. Some responding clones were found in pre-infection memory, which suggests that pre-existing cross-reactive memory T cells took part in the SARS-CoV-2 response. From day 15 to 85, contracting clones showed balanced CD4/CD8 phenotypes, whereas a second wave of clones that expanded from day 15 to 37 leaned towards CD4+. The study included only two mild cases, and larger cohorts that include severe cases with pre-infection samples were judged to be necessary.

PBMCs were isolated by Ficoll-Paque density gradient centrifugation. Sequencing instrument: Illumina NovaSeq 6000. TCRalpha and TCRbeta cDNA libraries were constructed by 5'RACE with constant-segment primers, with sample barcodes and unique molecular identifiers being introduced. RNA was extracted from every sample with Trizol reagent. Library amplification was performed in two PCR steps, and a second sample barcode and Illumina TruSeq adapters were introduced in the second step. Sequencing of libraries was performed on an Illumina NovaSeq with 2 x 150 bp paired-end reads. On the study's bioinformatics: Demultiplexing of reads and collapsing into UMI-guided consensus sequences were performed with migec v1.2.7. Using mixcr v2.1.11, UMI consensuses were aligned to TRA and TRB V and J templates and then assembled into clonotypes. Expanded or contracted clonotypes were those called significant by both edgeR and NoisET, with noise models trained on biological replicates. For edgeR calls, a false discovery rate-adjusted p below 0.01 and a log2 fold-change threshold of 1 were applied. PCA with hierarchical clustering of max-normalized trajectories of the 1000 most abundant clonotypes was used as exploratory dynamics analysis. Separately sequenced CD4+ and CD8+ repertoires were used to assign a CD4 or CD8 phenotype to each responding clone. The public reads were quality trimmed at Q25 with fastp and then assembled into clones with MiXCR by TCRdb, keeping productive beta chains. Every entry covers one CDR3 protein and lists the most common genes and DNA from its rows. The V and J calls and clone size come from TCRdb's table, not from the authors' own analysis. The sample table contains 300,000 to 350,000 distinct CDR3 sequences; only one count was recorded for less than 20% of them. The ten top clones hold about 21% of the sample.

Clipping removes 6 bases from V and 7 bases from J, with 11 as the unmatched junction base count. The CDR3 starts with the cysteine, ends with the phenylalanine, and has 15 residues. Only the CDR3 portion is preserved as DNA: 45 bases, with reading frame beginning at the first base. The germline V gene specifies SNHLY as CDR1 and FYNNEI as CDR2. This TCR was recovered from a man between 18 and 35 years old who had mild COVID-19 (a few samples of this study predate the infection). The sample titles of this study are shuffled in the database, so cell type and time point are left out; the donor was told from shared clones. Sequenced sample: PBMCs or a T cell subset sorted from them (not recorded which). The sequence links TRBV2 to TRBJ1-5; 8 central nucleotides agree with TRBD1. In nucleotides, the sequence is TGTGCCAGCAGACCTAGTCAGGGGGCCGGGCAGCCCCAGCATTTT. It codes for CASRPSQGAGQPQHF.